This TCR beta chain was sequenced for a study of beta chain features in type 1 diabetes. Study-level results: There was a moderate but significant shortening of TCRB CDR3s in all four CD4+ subsets of Type 1 diabetes patients.

The whole isolated RNA underwent reverse transcription, so sequencing captured expressed TCRB transcripts. It was found that naive, central memory and regulatory T cell samples averaged about 3.5 million reads. Profiled with immunoSEQ multiplex PCR; TCRdb holds only in-frame clones, not every one. The repertoire holds about 180,000 clones, with 7.8% as singletons. Note on this clone: Its antigen remains unknown.

Deletions cut 7 bases from V and 8 bases from J, with 18 bases between. Per germline, CDR1 SGHTA and CDR2 FQGNSA. The CDR3 is made up of 15 amino acids. CD4+ cells of the naive, central memory, regulatory and stem cell-like memory types were sorted via CD45RO/CCR7/CD25/CD127/CD95/CD27. The purity of all sorted populations exceeded 95%. Sequenced: central memory CD4+ T cells from blood. The genes are TRBV7-2 and TRBJ1-6; D is unresolved. The receptor was isolated from a woman in her 40s with type 1 diabetes. Here the CDR3 DNA reads TGTGCCAGCACCCCGAGGATGGGGAGCGATTCACCCCTCCACTTT. Translated: CASTPRMGSDSPLHF.